These 17 T cell receptor beta chains were all obtained from the same sample, sequenced in a study of blood T cell repertoires in COVID-19. The method was immunoSEQ multiplex PCR; TCRdb's version includes in-frame clones alone and lacks a portion of them. The sample consists of about 190,000 clones, 75% to 90% of them appearing once. The source material was peripheral blood. The receptor set was obtained from a man aged 40-55 years with acute or convalescent COVID-19.

The V call is TRBV6-5, the J call TRBJ2-2; no firm D call. The CDR3 sequence is 13 residues long. V was trimmed by 5 bases and J by 6 bases, leaving 10 bases between them. Germline CDR1 is MNHEY and CDR2 is SVGAGI. CDR3 nucleotide sequence: TGTGCCAGCAGTACACACAGCCCCGGGGAGCTGTTTTTT. It yields the protein CASSTHSPGELFF.

This chain links TRBV29-1 with TRBJ2-7, with 12 bases that match TRBD1. V shed 4 bases and J 3 bases; nucleotides not matched to a gene: 4. The CDR3 runs to 14 residues. Germline V gives CDR1 SQVTM, CDR2 ANQGSEA. The CDR3 bases are TGCAGCGTTGGGGGGACAGGGGGCGACTACGAGCAGTACTTC. Translated: CSVGGTGGDYEQYF.

The rearrangement joins TRBV27 to TRBJ1-5; TRBD1 aligns across 12 bases. With V trimmed by 6 bases and J by 6 bases, 9 bases remained unmatched. Germline loops: CDR1 MNHEY, CDR2 SMNVEV (reference sequence). CDR3 size: 16 residues. The CDR3 DNA sequence: TGTGCCAGCAGGCCAACCAGGGACAGGGGGCTTCAGCCCCAGCATTTT. It codes for CASRPTRDRGLQPQHF.

The chain recombines TRBV4-3 with TRBJ1-2; tentatively, D is TRBD1 (6 bases). The CDR3 loop spans 16 amino acids. Deletions cut 0 bases from V and 0 bases from J, with 11 bases between. Germline lookup yields CDR1 LGHNA and CDR2 YSLEER. In DNA, the CDR3 is TGCGCCAGCAGCCAAGAAGACAGGCAAGCTAACTATGGCTACACCTTC. Its translation: CASSQEDRQANYGYTF.

The chain carries TRBV9 and TRBJ2-1; 11 positions agree with TRBD2. V was clipped by 3 bases and J by 10 bases; unmatched bases: 12. Germline V lookup: CDR1 SGDLS, CDR2 YYNGEE. This CDR3 has 16 residues. CDR3: CASSGRSGGGQTEQFF. The DNA for the CDR3 is TGTGCCAGCAGCGGACGTAGCGGGGGGGGCCAGACGGAGCAGTTCTTC.

This clone was observed a handful of times. This sequence joins TRBV6-5 and TRBJ1-2; tentative D call: TRBD1 (6 bases). V dropped 0 bases and J dropped 5 bases, with 10 bases sitting between them. From germline, CDR1 is MNHEY and CDR2 SVGAGI. CDR3 length equals 14 residues. The CDR3 sequence is CASSYSYREYGYTF. CDR3 nucleotides: TGTGCCAGCAGTTACTCCTACAGGGAATATGGCTACACCTTC.

The chain has TRBV6-5 and TRBJ2-3, with a tentative D call TRBD2 (8 bases). The germline V and J ends were trimmed by 1 base and 6 bases, with 14 bases remaining between them. The CDR3 is 15 amino acids. Germline V gives CDR1 MNHEY, CDR2 SVGAGI. CDR3 nucleotide sequence: TGTGCCAGCAGTTACTTCGGGAGGGGGCCGGATACGCAGTATTTT. Amino acids: CASSYFGRGPDTQYF.

The V and J genes are TRBV19 and TRBJ2-7, with D possibly being TRBD2 (7 bases). V shed 7 bases and J shed 3 bases, with 19 bases lying between them. Germline V gene lookup returns CDR1 LNHDA and CDR2 SQIVND (reference sequence). CDR3 length: 15 amino acids. The CDR3 protein is CASTVQQGGIYEQYF. The DNA of the CDR3 is TGTGCCAGTACTGTGCAACAGGGAGGGATCTACGAGCAGTACTTC.

The chain links TRBV6-5 to TRBJ2-2; a possible D gene is TRBD1 (5 bases). Germline V gene data show CDR1 as MNHEY and CDR2 as SVGAGI. Trimming shortened V by 6 bases and J by 5 bases, and 16 bases separated the two germline ends. There are 15 residues in the CDR3. The CDR3 region is CASRTKDTSTGELFF. CDR3 DNA: TGTGCCAGCAGGACCAAGGACACCTCAACCGGGGAGCTGTTTTTT.

This sequence joins TRBV5-4 and TRBJ2-5; 9 bases fit TRBD2. CDR1 SGHNT and CDR2 YYREEE come from the germline V gene (reference sequence). This CDR3 comprises 15 residues. After removal of 2 bases from V and 2 bases from J, the junction contained 4 bases not matched to a gene. Written as DNA, the CDR3 is TGTGCCAGCAGCTTTCGGCTAGCGGGACAAGAGACCCAGTACTTC. It is translated as CASSFRLAGQETQYF.

The chain joins TRBV28 to TRBJ1-4; unclear D gene. The length of the CDR3 is 14 residues. CDR1 is MDHEN and CDR2 is SYDVKM in the germline V gene. V was pared by 4 bases and J by 11 bases, with 17 bases between. CDR3 protein: CASSSYRVAAKLFF. The DNA of the CDR3 is TGTGCCAGCAGTTCCTACCGGGTTGCCGCTAAACTGTTTTTT.

This clone was recorded once. The V gene is TRBV5-1, the J gene TRBJ2-3, with TRBD2 matching 8 bases. The CDR3 totals 15 residues. The V gene's germline CDR1 is SGHRS and CDR2 YFSETQ. J lost 2 bases, V lost 5 bases, and 7 bases had no gene match. Here the CDR3 DNA reads TGCGCCAGCAGTATAGCGGGGTTCGACACAGATACGCAGTATTTT. This gives the protein CASSIAGFDTDTQYF.

V gene TRBV7-6 combines with J gene TRBJ1-1; D unclear. The CDR3 runs 13 residues. Between the trimmed V and J ends, which lost 5 bases and 4 bases, there was a span of 11 bases. Germline CDR1 SGHVS, CDR2 FNYEAQ. The CDR3 is CASSLETVTEAFF. DNA of the CDR3: TGTGCCAGCAGCCTGGAGACTGTCACTGAAGCTTTCTTT.

In this sample, this clone turned up a few times. The V gene is TRBV20-1, the J gene TRBJ1-6, with 8 bases aligning to TRBD1. The germline CDR1 and CDR2 sequences are DFQATT and SNEGSKA (reference sequence). The CDR3 length is 15 residues. V lost 3 bases to trimming and J lost 3 bases; unmatched junction nucleotides: 4. The chain's CDR3 is CSASLQGDYNSPLHF. Here the CDR3 DNA reads TGCAGTGCTAGTTTACAGGGGGACTATAATTCACCCCTCCACTTT.

The rearrangement uses TRBV5-1 and TRBJ2-2; weak D call: TRBD1 (5 bases). The CDR3 extends over 15 amino acids. CDR1 is SGHRS, CDR2 YFSETQ, per germline. Trimming stripped 4 bases from V and 3 bases from J, with 13 bases between. CDR3 protein: CASSKGVGYTGELFF. CDR3 in DNA: TGCGCCAGCAGCAAAGGGGTCGGGTACACCGGGGAGCTGTTTTTT.

The CDR3 reads CASSYPNPGTGVRETQYF. As DNA, the CDR3 is TGTGCCAGCAGTTACCCGAACCCCGGGACAGGGGTTCGAGAGACCCAGTACTTC. V is TRBV6-2 or TRBV6-3 and J is TRBJ2-5; the match to TRBD1 covers 10 bases. The length of the CDR3 is 18 residues. The V and J ends lost 2 bases and 4 bases, in that order; junction bases with no gene match: 13. Germline CDR1 is MNHEY and CDR2 is SVGEGT.

The chain carries TRBV29-1 and TRBJ2-7; 7 bases are a match to TRBD1. The CDR3 runs 13 residues. Unmatched junction bases numbered 5, after V lost 2 bases and J lost 4 bases. Germline CDR1 is SQVTM and CDR2 is ANQGSEA. Written as DNA, the CDR3 is TGCAGCGTTGAAAGGGACAGACCTTACGAGCAGTACTTC. Encoded protein: CSVERDRPYEQYF.